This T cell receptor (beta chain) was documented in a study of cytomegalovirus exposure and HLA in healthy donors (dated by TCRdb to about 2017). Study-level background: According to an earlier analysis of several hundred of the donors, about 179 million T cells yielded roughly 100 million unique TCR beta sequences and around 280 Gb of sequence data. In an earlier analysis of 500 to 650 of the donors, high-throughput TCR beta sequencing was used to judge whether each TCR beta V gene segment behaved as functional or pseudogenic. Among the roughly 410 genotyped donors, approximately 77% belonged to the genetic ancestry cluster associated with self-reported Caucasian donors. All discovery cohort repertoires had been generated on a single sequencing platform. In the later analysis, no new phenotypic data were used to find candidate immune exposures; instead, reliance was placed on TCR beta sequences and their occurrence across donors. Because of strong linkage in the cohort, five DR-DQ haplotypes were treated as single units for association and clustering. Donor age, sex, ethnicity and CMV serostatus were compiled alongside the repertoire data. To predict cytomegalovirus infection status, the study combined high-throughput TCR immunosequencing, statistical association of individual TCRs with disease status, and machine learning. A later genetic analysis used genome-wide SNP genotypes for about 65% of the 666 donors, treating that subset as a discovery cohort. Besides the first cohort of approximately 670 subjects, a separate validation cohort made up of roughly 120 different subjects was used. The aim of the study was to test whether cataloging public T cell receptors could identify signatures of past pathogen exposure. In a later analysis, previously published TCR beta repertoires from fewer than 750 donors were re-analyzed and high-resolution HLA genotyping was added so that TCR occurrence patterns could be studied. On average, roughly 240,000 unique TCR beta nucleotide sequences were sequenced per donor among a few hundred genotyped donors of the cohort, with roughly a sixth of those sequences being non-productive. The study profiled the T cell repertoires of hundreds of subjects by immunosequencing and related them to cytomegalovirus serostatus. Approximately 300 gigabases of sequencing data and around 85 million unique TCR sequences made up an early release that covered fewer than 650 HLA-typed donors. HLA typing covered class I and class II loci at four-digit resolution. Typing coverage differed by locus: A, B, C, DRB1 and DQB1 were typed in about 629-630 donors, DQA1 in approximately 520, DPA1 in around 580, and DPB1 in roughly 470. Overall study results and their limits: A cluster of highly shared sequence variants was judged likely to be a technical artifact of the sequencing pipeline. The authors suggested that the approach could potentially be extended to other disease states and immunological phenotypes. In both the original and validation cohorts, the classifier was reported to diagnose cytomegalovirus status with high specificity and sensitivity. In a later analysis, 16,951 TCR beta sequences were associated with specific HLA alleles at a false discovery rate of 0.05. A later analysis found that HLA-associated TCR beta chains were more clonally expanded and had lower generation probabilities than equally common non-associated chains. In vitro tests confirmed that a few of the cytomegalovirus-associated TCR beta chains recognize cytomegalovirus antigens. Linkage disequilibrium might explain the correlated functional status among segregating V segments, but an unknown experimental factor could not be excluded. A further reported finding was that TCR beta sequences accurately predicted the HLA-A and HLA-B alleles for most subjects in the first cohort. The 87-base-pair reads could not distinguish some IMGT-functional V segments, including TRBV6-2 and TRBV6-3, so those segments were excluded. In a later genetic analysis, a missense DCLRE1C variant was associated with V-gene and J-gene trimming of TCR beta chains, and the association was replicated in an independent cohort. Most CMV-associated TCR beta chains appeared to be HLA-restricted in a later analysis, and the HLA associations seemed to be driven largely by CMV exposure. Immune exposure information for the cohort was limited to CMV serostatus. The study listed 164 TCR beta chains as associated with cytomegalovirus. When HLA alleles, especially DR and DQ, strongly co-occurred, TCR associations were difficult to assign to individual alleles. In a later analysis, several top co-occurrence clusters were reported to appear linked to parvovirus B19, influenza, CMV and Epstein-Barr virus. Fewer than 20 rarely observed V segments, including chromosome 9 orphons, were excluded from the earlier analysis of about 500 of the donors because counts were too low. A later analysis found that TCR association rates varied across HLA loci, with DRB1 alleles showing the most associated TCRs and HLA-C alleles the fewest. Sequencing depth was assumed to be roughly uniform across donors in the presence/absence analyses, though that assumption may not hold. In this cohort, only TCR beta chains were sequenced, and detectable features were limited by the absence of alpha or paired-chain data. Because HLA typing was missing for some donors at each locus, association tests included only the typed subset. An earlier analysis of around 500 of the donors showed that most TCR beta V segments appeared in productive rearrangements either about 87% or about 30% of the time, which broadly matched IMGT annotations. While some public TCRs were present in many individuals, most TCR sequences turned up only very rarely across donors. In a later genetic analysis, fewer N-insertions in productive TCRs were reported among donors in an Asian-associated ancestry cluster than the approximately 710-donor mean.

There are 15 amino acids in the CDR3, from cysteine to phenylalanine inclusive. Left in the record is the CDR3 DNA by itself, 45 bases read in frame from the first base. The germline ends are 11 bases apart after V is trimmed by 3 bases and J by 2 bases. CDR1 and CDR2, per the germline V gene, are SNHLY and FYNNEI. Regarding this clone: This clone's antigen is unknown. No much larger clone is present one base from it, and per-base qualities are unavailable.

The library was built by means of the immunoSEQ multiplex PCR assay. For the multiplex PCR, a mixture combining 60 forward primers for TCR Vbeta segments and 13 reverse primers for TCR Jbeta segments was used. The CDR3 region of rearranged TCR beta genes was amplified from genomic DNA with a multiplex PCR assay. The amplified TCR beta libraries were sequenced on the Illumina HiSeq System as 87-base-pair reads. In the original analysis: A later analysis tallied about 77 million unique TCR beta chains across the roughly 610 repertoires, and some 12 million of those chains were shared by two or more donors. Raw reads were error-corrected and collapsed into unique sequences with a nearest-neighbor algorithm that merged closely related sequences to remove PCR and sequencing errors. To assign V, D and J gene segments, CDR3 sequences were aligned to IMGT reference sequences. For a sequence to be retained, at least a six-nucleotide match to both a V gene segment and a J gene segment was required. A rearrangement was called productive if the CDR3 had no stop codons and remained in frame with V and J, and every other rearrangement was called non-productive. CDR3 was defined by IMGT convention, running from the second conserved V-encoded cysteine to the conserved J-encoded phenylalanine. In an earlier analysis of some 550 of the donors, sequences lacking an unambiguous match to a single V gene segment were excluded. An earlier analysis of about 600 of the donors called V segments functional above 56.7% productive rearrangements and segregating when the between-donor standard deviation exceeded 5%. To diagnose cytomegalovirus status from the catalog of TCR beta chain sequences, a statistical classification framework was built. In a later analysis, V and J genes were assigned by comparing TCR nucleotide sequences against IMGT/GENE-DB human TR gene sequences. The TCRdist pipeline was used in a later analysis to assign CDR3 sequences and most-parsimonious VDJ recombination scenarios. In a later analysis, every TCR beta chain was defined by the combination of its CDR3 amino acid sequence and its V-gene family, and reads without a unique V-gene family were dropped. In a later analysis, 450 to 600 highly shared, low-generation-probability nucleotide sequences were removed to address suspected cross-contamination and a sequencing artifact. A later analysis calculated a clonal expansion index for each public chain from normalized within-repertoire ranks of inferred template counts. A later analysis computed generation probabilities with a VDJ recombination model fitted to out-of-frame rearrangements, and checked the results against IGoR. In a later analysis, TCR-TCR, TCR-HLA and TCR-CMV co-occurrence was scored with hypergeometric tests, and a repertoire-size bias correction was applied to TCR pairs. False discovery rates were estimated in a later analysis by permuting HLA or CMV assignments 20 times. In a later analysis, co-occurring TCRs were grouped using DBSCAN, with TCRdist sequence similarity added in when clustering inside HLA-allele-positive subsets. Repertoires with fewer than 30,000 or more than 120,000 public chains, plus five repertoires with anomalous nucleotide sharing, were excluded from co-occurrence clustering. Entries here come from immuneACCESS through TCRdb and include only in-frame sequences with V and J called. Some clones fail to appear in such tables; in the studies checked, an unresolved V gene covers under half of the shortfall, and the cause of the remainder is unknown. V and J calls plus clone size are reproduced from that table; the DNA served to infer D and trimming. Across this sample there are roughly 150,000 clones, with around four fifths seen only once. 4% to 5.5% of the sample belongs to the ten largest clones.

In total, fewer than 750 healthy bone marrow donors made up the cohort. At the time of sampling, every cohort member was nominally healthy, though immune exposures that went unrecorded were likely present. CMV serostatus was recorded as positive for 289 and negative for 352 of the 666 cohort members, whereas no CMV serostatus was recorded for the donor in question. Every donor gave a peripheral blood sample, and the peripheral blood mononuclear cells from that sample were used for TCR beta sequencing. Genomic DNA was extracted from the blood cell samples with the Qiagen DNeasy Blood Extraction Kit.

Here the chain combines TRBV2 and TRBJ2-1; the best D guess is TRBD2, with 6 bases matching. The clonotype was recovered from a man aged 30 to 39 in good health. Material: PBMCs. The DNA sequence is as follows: TGTGCCAGCAGTGAGGTGGGAGGACCCTACAATGAGCAGTTCTTC. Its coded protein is CASSEVGGPYNEQFF.